These 32 T cell receptor beta chains originate from one sample sequenced in a study of regulatory T cells in long-lasting Graves disease. The time point denotes: persistent/refractory GD, antithyroid drugs over 5 years with positive TRAb. The authors made the TCR library using RNA they extracted from PBMCs. Libraries of TCR beta came from iRepertoire HTBI primers plus Arm-PCR of CDR3 regions. One entry per CDR3 protein, called by TCRdb with MiXCR from the multiplex PCR reads. The table includes 430,000 or so distinct CDR3 sequences, roughly 23% detected once. This sample comprised peripheral blood mononuclear cells (PBMCs), obtained when the disease was refractory, from a patient treated with antithyroid drugs. The receptor set was obtained from a female donor with Graves disease.

This clonotype was observed many times. The chain uses TRBV12-3 or TRBV12-4 and TRBJ1-2; 11 bases fit TRBD1. Losses at the gene ends were 6 bases for V and 8 bases for J; bases not matched to a gene: 8. This CDR3 contains 14 residues. For the CDR3, the DNA is TGTGCCAGCAGCGTAGGACAGGGGGCAGGAGGCTACACCTTC. Protein product: CASSVGQGAGGYTF.

This clonotype was seen ten or more times. The chain combines TRBV11-2 with TRBJ2-7, with 8 bases that match TRBD2. With V trimmed by 3 bases and J by 5 bases, 15 bases remained unmatched. The CDR3 loop spans 17 amino acids. The germline gives CDR1 SGHAT, CDR2 FQNNGV. The CDR3 DNA follows: TGTGCCAGCAGCTTCCCTCAAAACCGGGGAGCGGGAGACGAGCAGTACTTC. As protein: CASSFPQNRGAGDEQYF.

The chain employs TRBV28 and TRBJ1-2; the match to TRBD1 covers 8 bases. Germline V lookup: CDR1 MDHEN, CDR2 SYDVKM. This CDR3 region has 15 residues. Germline trimming cut 4 bases from V and 5 bases from J; bases unmatched to any gene: 9. The CDR3 spells CASSSPGGNLYGYTF. The CDR3 region has the DNA TGTGCCAGCAGTTCACCAGGGGGCAATTTGTATGGCTACACCTTC.

This clonotype was detected ten times or more. The rearrangement links TRBV28 to TRBJ1-5; D perhaps matches TRBD1 (5 bases). CDR3 length: 15 residues. CDR1 and CDR2 (germline): MDHEN, SYDVKM. V was pared by 6 bases and J by 3 bases, with 15 bases between. The CDR3 region is CASSTRDRPNQPQHF. The CDR3 DNA is TGTGCCAGCAGCACACGGGACCGACCCAATCAGCCCCAGCATTTT.

The genes are TRBV15 and TRBJ2-3; unclear D gene. V lost 4 bases to trimming and J lost 2 bases, with 10 bases between them. This CDR3 contains 14 residues. Looked up from germline, CDR1 is LNHNV and CDR2 is YYDKDF (reference sequence). The CDR3 DNA reads TGTGCCACCAGCAAAAGGGATTACACAGATACGCAGTATTTT. Translating gives CATSKRDYTDTQYF.

The rearrangement links TRBV28 to TRBJ2-7; TRBD2 is a possible D gene (5 bases). Trimming left V 2 bases short and J 2 bases short, with 13 bases between. The CDR3 has 15 amino acids. The germline CDR1 and CDR2 sequences are MDHEN and SYDVKM. CDR3 sequence reads: CASSLGPGGPYEQYF. In nucleotides, the CDR3 is TGTGCCAGCAGTTTAGGCCCTGGCGGGCCCTACGAGCAGTACTTC.

The rearrangement links TRBV27 to TRBJ2-7; D is ambiguous. Looked up from germline, CDR1 is MNHEY and CDR2 is SMNVEV (reference sequence). This CDR3 region has 14 residues. V was clipped by 3 bases and J by 6 bases, with 15 bases between them. The CDR3 here is CASSFGGDRSEQYF. CDR3 bases: TGTGCCAGCAGTTTTGGTGGGGATAGAAGCGAGCAGTACTTC.

This clonotype was seen many times. This rearrangement joins TRBV11-2 to TRBJ2-5; 10 bases line up with TRBD2. Trimming at V came to 5 bases and at J to 5 bases, leaving 5 bases not matched to a gene. The CDR3 sequence is 14 residues long. CDR1 SGHAT and CDR2 FQNNGV come from the germline V gene. CDR3 amino acids: CASSPLAGRETQYF. CDR3 nucleotide sequence: TGTGCCAGCAGCCCACTAGCGGGAAGGGAGACCCAGTACTTC.

V gene TRBV27 combines with J gene TRBJ2-7, with TRBD2 matching 14 bases. Germline CDR1 reads MNHEY; CDR2 reads SMNVEV (reference sequence). The CDR3 runs 16 residues. J gave up 7 bases and V 2 bases, and 7 bases lay outside the gene matches. This chain's CDR3 is CASSLEGTSGSGEQYF. The CDR3 nucleotides read TGTGCCAGCAGTTTAGAGGGGACTAGCGGGAGTGGTGAGCAGTACTTC.

This chain joins TRBV2 and TRBJ2-1; 9 bases fit TRBD1. CDR1 is SNHLY and CDR2 is FYNNEI in the germline V gene. With 8 bases clipped from V and 8 bases from J, the junction kept 13 bases outside the gene matches. CDR3 size: 15 residues. The CDR3 DNA reads TGTGCCAGCGGACAGGGGAACCTAGGAATCTATGAGCAGTTCTTC. It is translated as CASGQGNLGIYEQFF.

This clonotype came up many times. The chain combines TRBV28 with TRBJ1-2, with D possibly TRBD1 on 6 matching bases. Germline CDR1 MDHEN, CDR2 SYDVKM. The CDR3 consists of 14 residues. V gave up 6 bases and J gave up 4 bases, with 15 bases separating them. The DNA of the CDR3 is TGTGCCAGCAGCAGTAATACAGGGCTCTATGGCTACACCTTC. It specifies CASSSNTGLYGYTF.

The chain uses TRBV7-3 and TRBJ2-3, with TRBD1 matching over 9 bases. The J segment lost 5 bases and the V segment lost 2 bases, leaving 5 bases of the junction unmatched. The CDR3 consists of 15 residues. CDR1 is SGHTA, CDR2 FQGTGA, per germline. The CDR3 is CASSLPGQGGDTQYF. For the CDR3, the DNA is TGTGCCAGCAGCTTACCGGGACAGGGAGGAGATACGCAGTATTTT.

Note on this clonotype: It is likely a read error, because the conserved phenylalanine at the end of the CDR3 is missing. The chain combines TRBV6-2 or TRBV6-3 with TRBJ1-2; D unclear. CDR1 is MNHEY, CDR2 SVGEGT, per germline. The CDR3 spans 16 residues. Trimming took off 3 bases at V and 3 bases at J, with 17 bases between the two ends. The CDR3 protein is CASSYVPGGRDYGYTY. The CDR3 DNA reads as TGTGCCAGCAGTTATGTCCCCGGTGGCAGAGACTATGGCTACACCTAC.

To note about this clonotype: A far larger clone is one nucleotide away, so this likely arose from a read error. J is TRBJ1-1 and V is TRBV6-1; 7 nucleotides match TRBD1. V shed 5 bases, J shed 1 base, and the junction held 4 bases outside the gene matches. Germline V gives CDR1 MNHNS, CDR2 SASEGT. This CDR3 region has 14 residues. The CDR3 reads CASSPGGSNTEAFF. CDR3 DNA sequence: TGTGCCAGCAGTCCAGGGGGTTCGAACACTGAAGCTTTCTTT.

Comment on this clonotype: Given a much more abundant clone one base away, this may be a read error. The chain links TRBV11-2 to TRBJ2-1; 7 positions match TRBD2. Germline V lookup: CDR1 SGHAT, CDR2 FQNNGV. V shed 1 base, J shed 10 bases, and the junction held 4 bases outside the gene matches. The CDR3 has 13 residues. This CDR3 reads CASSLALADEQFF. In DNA, the CDR3 is TGTGCCAGCAGCTTAGCGCTAGCGGACGAGCAGTTCTTC.

The CDR3 sequence is CASSPRGERGTDTQYF. The CDR3 DNA is TGTGCCAGCAGTCCCCGGGGGGAGAGGGGCACAGATACGCAGTATTTT. The chain employs TRBV2 and TRBJ2-3; 7 bases are a match to TRBD2. Germline-derived CDR1 and CDR2 are SNHLY and FYNNEI. The CDR3 runs to 16 residues. V trimming: 5 bases; J trimming: 1 base; junction bases outside the gene matches: 9.

This clonotype was picked up many times. The gene calls are TRBV5-1 and TRBJ2-2, with D possibly TRBD2 on 6 matching bases. The CDR3 is made up of 14 amino acids. Germline assignment: CDR1 SGHRS and CDR2 YFSETQ. V lost 4 bases and J lost 3, with 10 bases in between. DNA of the CDR3: TGCGCCAGCAGCGCGGGACCCCACACCGGGGAGCTGTTTTTT. As protein: CASSAGPHTGELFF.

The chain has TRBV9 and TRBJ2-7; 10 positions match TRBD1. The ends lost 2 bases at V and 4 bases at J; junction bases unmatched: 12. This CDR3 has 17 amino acids. The V gene's germline CDR1 is SGDLS and CDR2 YYNGEE. CDR3 coding DNA: TGTGCCAGCAGCGTCTCCCATGGGGGACAGGGGAAATACGAGCAGTACTTC. Its translation: CASSVSHGGQGKYEQYF.

This clonotype has a count of ten or more. This chain links TRBV10-3 with TRBJ2-7; 9 bases align to TRBD2. Germline assignment: CDR1 ENHRY and CDR2 SYGVKD. This CDR3 is 15 amino acids long. The V and J ends lost 3 bases and 2 bases, in that order; junction bases with no gene match: 5. In DNA, the CDR3 is TGTGCCATCAGTGACTTAGCGGGAGCGGCCTACGAGCAGTACTTC. This sequence encodes CAISDLAGAAYEQYF.

This clonotype has a count of ten or more. The rearrangement joins TRBV3-1 to TRBJ2-7; TRBD1 agrees at 11 bases. V was clipped by 6 bases and J by 7 bases; unmatched bases: 8. Germline CDR1 and CDR2: LGHDT and YNNKEL (reference sequence). The CDR3 sequence is 14 residues long. The CDR3 is CASSPGQGAMEQYF. Written as DNA, the CDR3 is TGTGCCAGCAGTCCAGGACAGGGGGCGATGGAGCAGTACTTC.

The rearrangement uses TRBV6-1 and TRBJ2-4; the D is unclear. Trimming removed 3 bases at V and 0 bases at J, with 9 bases between. Germline CDR1 and CDR2: MNHNS and SASEGT. The CDR3 sequence is 15 residues long. The CDR3 region is CASSDGSLAKNIQYF. The DNA for the CDR3 is TGTGCCAGCAGTGACGGCAGTCTAGCCAAAAACATTCAGTACTTC.

There are a few counts of this clonotype. The chain employs TRBV20-1 and TRBJ2-3; 15 bases fit TRBD2. The V and J ends lost 4 bases and 7 bases, in that order; junction bases with no gene match: 3. The CDR3 is 14 residues long. CDR1 DFQATT and CDR2 SNEGSKA come from the germline V gene (reference sequence). The CDR3 region is CSAKGTSGRYTQYF. The CDR3 nucleotides read TGCAGTGCTAAAGGGACTAGCGGGAGGTATACGCAGTATTTT.

V and J are TRBV28 and TRBJ2-5, with 8 bases aligning to TRBD1. J lost 5 bases, V lost 6 bases, and 14 bases had no gene match. The germline gives CDR1 MDHEN, CDR2 SYDVKM. The length of the CDR3 is 16 residues. Written as DNA, the CDR3 is TGTGCCAGCAGCTTAGCCGGGGACAGGACATGGGAGACCCAGTACTTC. Protein: CASSLAGDRTWETQYF.

This clonotype was detected many times. The V gene is TRBV6-2 or TRBV6-3, the J gene TRBJ1-2, with D hard to call. This CDR3 has 13 amino acids. Looked up from germline, CDR1 is MNHEY and CDR2 is SVGEGT. Trimming removed 4 bases from V and 1 base from J, with 7 bases in between. CDR3 amino acids: CASSSFSNYGYTF. CDR3 in DNA: TGTGCCAGCAGTTCCTTCAGTAACTATGGCTACACCTTC.

This clonotype came up once. A much bigger clone sits one base away, suggesting this may be a read error. The rearrangement links TRBV28 to TRBJ1-2; 7 positions match TRBD1. Germline V gene data show CDR1 as MDHEN and CDR2 as SYDVKM. This CDR3 is 12 amino acids long. CDR3 nucleotides: TGTGCCAGTCGACAGGGTTCCGATGGCAACACCTTC. Translation gives CASRQGSDGNTF.

The genes are TRBV11-2 and TRBJ1-2, with 9 bases fitting TRBD1. The CDR3 contains 15 residues. Trimming at V came to 3 bases and at J to 1 base, leaving 3 bases not matched to a gene. In germline, CDR1 is SGHAT, CDR2 FQNNGV. The CDR3 nucleotides are TGTGCCAGCAGCTTCGGACAGGGGATTAACTATGGCTACACCTTC. This gives the protein CASSFGQGINYGYTF.

The table lists this clonotype with a few counts. The chain carries TRBV7-8 and TRBJ1-6; 7 bases agree with TRBD1. Germline V gene data show CDR1 as SGHVS and CDR2 as FQNEAQ. The CDR3 is 15 residues long. After removal of 1 base from V and 5 bases from J, the junction contained 2 bases not matched to a gene. The DNA of the CDR3 is TGTGCCAGCAGCTTAGACGGGACAGATAATTCACCCCTCCACTTT. Translating it yields CASSLDGTDNSPLHF.

This clonotype was seen many times. V is TRBV28 and J is TRBJ1-1, with a possible D match to TRBD1 (5 bases). Germline CDR1 is MDHEN and CDR2 is SYDVKM. V lost 7 bases to trimming and J lost 5 bases, with 14 bases between them. This CDR3 spans 13 amino acids. Here the CDR3 DNA reads TGTGCCAGCACCCTCCCAGACAGAACTGAAGCTTTCTTT. Protein sequence: CASTLPDRTEAFF.

This clonotype was found many times. The chain links TRBV6-5 to TRBJ2-7; 8 nucleotides match TRBD1. Germline trimming cut 4 bases from V and 2 bases from J; bases unmatched to any gene: 4. The CDR3 is made up of 14 amino acids. Germline values: CDR1 MNHEY, CDR2 SVGAGI. CDR3 DNA: TGTGCCAGCAGTTCGAGGACAGGGACCTACGAGCAGTACTTC. Its translation: CASSSRTGTYEQYF.

About this clonotype itself: It may be a read error: a sequence one base away is much more abundant. The V call is TRBV5-1, the J call TRBJ2-7; 7 nucleotides match TRBD2. The germline V gene encodes CDR1 SGHRS and CDR2 YFSETQ. The CDR3 spans 14 residues. V shed 4 bases and J 2 bases; nucleotides not matched to a gene: 6. Written as DNA, the CDR3 is TGCGCCAGCAGCGCCTCCGGACTAGCCTACGAGCAGTACTTC. Its protein product is CASSASGLAYEQYF.

This clonotype came up a few times. V usage is TRBV20-1 and J usage is TRBJ2-4, with a tentative D call TRBD1 (8 bases). Germline CDR1 reads DFQATT; CDR2 reads SNEGSKA (reference sequence). The V and J ends lost 4 bases and 7 bases respectively, with 17 bases between them. The CDR3 consists of 14 residues. Written as DNA, the CDR3 is TGCAGTGCTAACCCGACAGGGGAGGGGAACATTCAGTACTTC. It specifies CSANPTGEGNIQYF.

Points on this clonotype: An end of the junction differs from the germline gene, which may be a read error. The rearrangement uses TRBV6-5 and TRBJ2-2; 10 bases line up with TRBD1. From germline, CDR1 is MNHEY and CDR2 SVGAGI. The CDR3 is 16 amino acids. For the CDR3, the DNA is TGTGCCAGCAGTTACGGGTCGGGGACAGGGGCGGGGGTGCTGTTTTTT. Residues: CASSYGSGTGAGVLFF.